A selection of T cell receptor beta chains follows, all from one sample in a study of vaccination and CD4 T cells after COVID-19. Their recognized antigens are unknown. Via MiXCR, TCRdb re-called the PCR reads, giving one row per CDR3 protein. The sample includes some 18,000 distinct CDR3 sequences, just under 80% of them seen just once. The sequenced sample was CD4+ T cells from blood, cultured in vitro, obtained after SARS-CoV-2 vaccination. These receptors all stem from a human donor who received a COVID-19 vaccine. CDR3s include the opening cysteine and the closing phenylalanine or tryptophan. D genes are given only for firm matches. Only part of the rows carry a size: once, few, many, or a class if the clone is expanded.

cdr3_nt cdr3_aa v_call clone_size d_call j_call
TGTGCCAGCAGCTTAGGTCCGGGGGGCTATGGCTACACCTTC CASSLGPGGYGYTF TRBV11-3 . . TRBJ1-2
TGCAGTGCTAGCGCAGGGGACGAGCAGTACTTC CSASAGDEQYF TRBV20-1 . . TRBJ2-7
TGTGCCAGCAGCTCCGACATTACGGCTAATGAAAAACTGTTTTTT CASSSDITANEKLFF TRBV7-2 . . TRBJ1-4
TGTGCCAGCAGCCGAGGTCGTCTAGAGACCCAGTACTTC CASSRGRLETQYF TRBV14 . . TRBJ2-5
TGTGCTAGTGGTTTGGTCCTGGGCAGGGACCACACTGAAGCTTTCTTT CASGLVLGRDHTEAFF TRBV12-5 . . TRBJ1-1
TGTGCCAGTAAATATGGGGCCGCCAGGACTAACTATGGCTACACCTTC CASKYGAARTNYGYTF TRBV28 . . TRBJ1-2
TGTGCCTGGAGCCCTCGAGGAGGGGGCCGGGCTGGTCAGCCCCAGCATTTT CAWSPRGGGRAGQPQHF TRBV30 few TRBD1 TRBJ1-5
TGCAGTGCTAGAGGGGTTGCGGGGAACACTGAAGCTTTCTTT CSARGVAGNTEAFF TRBV20-1 . . TRBJ1-1
TGTGCCAGCAGTGAAGCGGACAGAAATGGCTACACCTTC CASSEADRNGYTF TRBV2 . . TRBJ1-2
TGCAGCGTTGAGGCCTCACAGGGGAACTATGGCTACACCTTC CSVEASQGNYGYTF TRBV29-1 . TRBD1 TRBJ1-2
TGCAGTGCTAGAACGTGGGCAGGGGTGGGTGAAGCTTTCTTT CSARTWAGVGEAFF TRBV20-1 once . TRBJ1-1
TGTGCCAGCGAAGGACAGGGACGTGGCACTGAAGCTTTCTTT CASEGQGRGTEAFF TRBV2 few TRBD1 TRBJ1-1
TGTGCCAGTAGTATTTTGGGAGAGACCCAGTACTTC CASSILGETQYF TRBV19 . . TRBJ2-5
TGTGCCAGCAGTGAAGGTAGGGGCCCAACTGAAGCTTTCTTT CASSEGRGPTEAFF TRBV2 . . TRBJ1-1
TGTGCCAGCAGTTCGGGCACTGAAGCTTTCTTT CASSSGTEAFF TRBV27 . . TRBJ1-1
TGTGCCTGGAGTCAGAAATCCGGTTCACCCCTCCACTTT CAWSQKSGSPLHF TRBV30 . . TRBJ1-6
TGCAGTGCTAGAGACGGGGGGGTAGCGTTAGATACGCAGTATTTT CSARDGGVALDTQYF TRBV20-1 few TRBD2 TRBJ2-3
TGTGCCAGCATCCGGGACAGGGACTACGAGCAGTACTTC CASIRDRDYEQYF TRBV2 . TRBD1 TRBJ2-7
TGTGCCAGCAGCTTAGCTCTGAGCGGAGATACGCAGTATTTT CASSLALSGDTQYF TRBV7-6 . . TRBJ2-3
TGCAGCGTTCGCCCCCCGAGCGGAACCGGGGAGCTGTTTTTT CSVRPPSGTGELFF TRBV29-1 . . TRBJ2-2
TGTGCCAGCAGTGAATTAGTAAGGGGGCAAAGGCAGCCCCAGCATTTT CASSELVRGQRQPQHF TRBV25-1 few TRBD1 TRBJ1-5
TGCAGTGCTAGACCCCCAGGGATACCGATGAACACTGAAGCTTTCTTT CSARPPGIPMNTEAFF TRBV20-1 . . TRBJ1-1
TGCAGTGCTAGTTTGTGGGGCAATCAGCCCCAGCATTTT CSASLWGNQPQHF TRBV20-1 few . TRBJ1-5
TGTGCCAGCAGTATTACAGGGTCCGACACTGAAGCTTTCTTT CASSITGSDTEAFF TRBV9 . . TRBJ1-1
TGCAGTGCTTTTGGGACCCAGCAAGGTGGCTACACCTTC CSAFGTQQGGYTF TRBV20-1 few . TRBJ1-2
TGCAGTGCTAGACTGGGAACGACAGGAGGCAATTATGGCTACACCTTC CSARLGTTGGNYGYTF TRBV20-1 . . TRBJ1-2
TGTGCCAGCAGCCAGGCCGGGTACTACAATGAGCAGTTCTTC CASSQAGYYNEQFF TRBV7-3 . . TRBJ2-1
TGTGCTAGTGGTTTCCTAGCGGGGGGGCAAGAGACCCAGTACTTC CASGFLAGGQETQYF TRBV12-5 . TRBD2 TRBJ2-5
TGTGCCAGCAGCCAGCGTTCAGGGGCCTACGAGCAGTACTTC CASSQRSGAYEQYF TRBV7-9 once . TRBJ2-7
TGCAGTGCTAGAAATCAGCTTTTGGGTGGCTACACCTTC CSARNQLLGGYTF TRBV20-1 . . TRBJ1-2
TGTGCCAGCAGTCTTGTTGGGGGGGCCGGAGAGACCCAGTACTTC CASSLVGGAGETQYF TRBV12-3/TRBV12-4 few . TRBJ2-5
TGTGCCAGCAGCCCCCGCACAGACTCCTACGAGCAGTACTTC CASSPRTDSYEQYF TRBV7-7 . . TRBJ2-7
TGTGCCAGCAGTTTATTTGTGGTAAACTACAATGAGCAGTTCTTC CASSLFVVNYNEQFF TRBV12-3/TRBV12-4 . . TRBJ2-1